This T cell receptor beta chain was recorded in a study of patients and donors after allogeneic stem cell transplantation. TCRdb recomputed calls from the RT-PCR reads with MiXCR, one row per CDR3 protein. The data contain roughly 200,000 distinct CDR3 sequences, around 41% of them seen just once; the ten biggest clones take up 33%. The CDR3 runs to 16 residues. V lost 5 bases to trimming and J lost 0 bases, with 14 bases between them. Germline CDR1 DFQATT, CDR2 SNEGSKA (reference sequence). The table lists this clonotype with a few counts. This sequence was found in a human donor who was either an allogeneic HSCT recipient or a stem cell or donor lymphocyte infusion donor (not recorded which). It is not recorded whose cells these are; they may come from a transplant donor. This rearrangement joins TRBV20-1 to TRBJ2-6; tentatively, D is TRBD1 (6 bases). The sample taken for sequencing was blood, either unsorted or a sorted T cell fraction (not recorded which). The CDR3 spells CSAPGTFSSGANVLTF. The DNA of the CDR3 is TGCAGTGCTCCCGGGACATTTAGCTCTGGGGCCAACGTCCTGACTTTC.